This T cell receptor (beta chain) was observed in a study of chemoradiotherapy in HPV16-positive cancers. General study points: Only a couple of HPV16-positive patients supplied the functional HPV-specificity definition. Candidate HPV-specific clones and E7-related TCR motifs grew in tumor during treatment.

Profiled with immunoSEQ multiplex PCR; TCRdb holds only in-frame clones, not every one. Of more than 35,000 clones listed, around 76% are singletons. V gave up 0 bases and J gave up 1 base, with 7 bases separating them. Germline loops: CDR1 SGHDT, CDR2 YYEEEE. The CDR3 covers 15 residues. Regarding this clone: Antigen specificity is unknown.

The TCR was taken from a human donor with HPV-associated anogenital cancer. The chain combines TRBV5-6 with TRBJ1-4, with D unclear. The specimen was blood, collected from a patient who underwent chemoradiotherapy. CDR3 coding DNA: TGTGCCAGCAGCTTGGAGTACGGAACTAATGAAAAACTGTTTTTT. As protein: CASSLEYGTNEKLFF.